One and the same sample provided the 31 T cell receptor beta chains below, sequenced in a study of T cell repertoires in cytomegalovirus infection. TCRdb passed the reads through MiXCR, listing each CDR3 protein once. The sample holds approximately 300,000 distinct CDR3 sequences; 25% to 35% are singletons and the top ten take about 19%. Their recognized antigens are unknown. The specimen was cultured PBMCs, collected from culture after CMV antigen stimulation. The receptors here all came from a human donor in good health (CMV status not recorded). Some clones in this sample may be carry-over from other donors' samples.

The chain employs TRBV5-1 and TRBJ2-3; TRBD1 might be the D (6 bases). This CDR3 region has 15 residues. The V and J ends lost 0 bases and 2 bases respectively, with 10 bases between them. Germline loops: CDR1 SGHRS, CDR2 YFSETQ. In DNA, the CDR3 is TGCGCCAGCAGCTTGGTAGGGGGTACCACAGATACGCAGTATTTT. Protein sequence: CASSLVGGTTDTQYF.

The J gene is TRBJ1-2, the V gene TRBV28, with TRBD1 identical over 7 bases. V lost 8 bases and J lost 6; bases outside the gene matches: 15. Germline V gene data show CDR1 as MDHEN and CDR2 as SYDVKM. This CDR3 contains 15 residues. Here the CDR3 DNA reads TGTGCCAGCCACCAGGTGGGGGAGGGGGCGAATGGCTACACCTTC. Translation: CASHQVGEGANGYTF.

The chain couples TRBV4-2 to TRBJ1-5, with D uncertain. CDR3 length: 14 residues. Trimming removed 1 base at V and 0 bases at J, with 4 bases between. Germline V CDR1 and CDR2: LGHNA, YNFKEQ. Here the CDR3 DNA reads TGTGCCAGCAGCCAAGCAGATAGCAATCAGCCCCAGCATTTT. Encoded protein: CASSQADSNQPQHF.

V usage is TRBV10-3 and J usage is TRBJ2-5; TRBD1 matches at 7 bases. The CDR3 extends over 14 amino acids. CDR1 and CDR2 from the germline V gene are ENHRY and SYGVKD. J gave up 2 bases and V 7 bases, and 7 bases lay outside the gene matches. CDR3 in amino acids: CAITRDSSQETQYF. The DNA for the CDR3 is TGTGCCATCACCAGGGACAGCAGTCAAGAGACCCAGTACTTC.

This clonotype showed up just a few times. The rearrangement links TRBV7-8 to TRBJ1-6, with D possibly TRBD1 on 5 matching bases. Trimming removed 3 bases from V and 5 bases from J, with 17 bases in between. The CDR3 is made up of 17 amino acids. Germline V gives CDR1 SGHVS, CDR2 FQNEAQ. The DNA of the CDR3 is TGTGCCAGCAGCTTGCCCGGGGGGGGACGGGATAATTCACCCCTCCACTTT. Protein product: CASSLPGGGRDNSPLHF.

In this sample, this clonotype turned up many times. The chain employs TRBV7-6 and TRBJ1-2; 8 bases map to TRBD1. CDR1 is SGHVS and CDR2 is FNYEAQ in the germline V gene. This CDR3 comprises 14 residues. With 4 bases clipped from V and 3 bases from J, the junction kept 4 bases outside the gene matches. The CDR3: CASSSGGWDYGYTF. The CDR3 DNA follows: TGTGCCAGCAGCTCAGGGGGCTGGGACTATGGCTACACCTTC.

This sequence joins TRBV25-1 and TRBJ1-1, with TRBD1 matching over 8 bases. The V and J ends lost 1 base and 5 bases, in that order; junction bases with no gene match: 9. This CDR3 is built from 16 residues. Per germline, CDR1 MGHDK and CDR2 SYGVNS. CDR3 sequence (DNA): TGTGCCAGCAGTGAATGGGAGGCAGGGGGCAAGACTGAAGCTTTCTTT. Its protein product is CASSEWEAGGKTEAFF.

The table lists this clonotype with a few counts. This rearrangement joins TRBV12-3 or TRBV12-4 to TRBJ2-7, with TRBD2 matching 12 bases. Trimming at V came to 4 bases and at J to 2 bases, leaving 6 bases not matched to a gene. This CDR3 comprises 16 residues. In DNA, the CDR3 is TGTGCCAGCAGTTCCTCCTCTAGCGGGAGGGCCTACGAGCAGTACTTC. Residues: CASSSSSSGRAYEQYF.

The CDR3 spells CASSQVGGGYTF. CDR3 DNA sequence: TGTGCCAGCAGCCAAGTTGGAGGCGGCTACACCTTC. The V and J genes are TRBV3-1 and TRBJ1-2, with D unclear. V was trimmed by 1 base and J by 8 bases, leaving 8 bases between them. This CDR3 spans 12 amino acids. Germline V lookup: CDR1 LGHDT, CDR2 YNNKEL (reference sequence). The full variable domain, in which reference TRBV3-1 and TRBJ1-2 provide the parts outside the CDR3, is DTAVSQTPKYLVTQMGNDKSIKCEQNLGHDTMYWYKQDSKKFLKIMFSYNNKELIINETVPNRFSPKSPDKAHLNLHINSLELGDSAVYFCASSQVGGGYTFGSGTRLTVV.

This clonotype came up many times. The rearrangement links TRBV7-2 to TRBJ1-5; D gene unclear. The V end was cut by 5 bases, the J end by 5 bases, with 10 bases between. CDR3 length: 13 amino acids. Germline-derived CDR1 and CDR2 are SGHTA and FQGNSA. The CDR3 nucleotides are TGTGCCAGCAGCCCCGGCGGCGATCAGCCCCAGCATTTT. It specifies CASSPGGDQPQHF.

V gene TRBV27 combines with J gene TRBJ2-3, with TRBD1 matching 9 bases. Trimming cost V 6 bases and J 2 bases; bases outside gene matches: 6. CDR1 MNHEY and CDR2 SMNVEV come from the germline V gene (reference sequence). The CDR3 totals 15 residues. The CDR3 coding sequence is TGTGCCAGCAGCCCGGGGACAGGGAACACAGATACGCAGTATTTT. Protein: CASSPGTGNTDTQYF.

The V gene is TRBV5-1, the J gene TRBJ1-2; D uncertain. This CDR3 is 17 amino acids long. Per the germline V gene, CDR1 is SGHRS and CDR2 is YFSETQ. V gave up 1 base and J gave up 0 bases, with 16 bases separating them. The CDR3 nucleotides read TGCGCCAGCAGCTTGTTCGCCGAGAGTACTTCTAACTATGGCTACACCTTC. It translates to CASSLFAESTSNYGYTF.

The gene calls are TRBV7-2 and TRBJ2-1; TRBD2 matches 11 bases. The germline V gene has CDR1 SGHTA and CDR2 FQGNSA. V lost 6 bases to trimming and J lost 2 bases; unmatched junction nucleotides: 9. CDR3 length equals 17 residues. The CDR3 DNA sequence: TGTGCCAGCAGACCGGGACTAGCGGAACGAACCTACAATGAGCAGTTCTTC. This codes for CASRPGLAERTYNEQFF.

The sample holds a few counts of this clonotype. This sequence joins TRBV7-3 and TRBJ1-6; weak D call: TRBD1 (5 bases). The CDR3 runs to 12 residues. Trimming left V 1 base short and J 12 bases short, with 7 bases between. Germline assignment: CDR1 SGHTA and CDR2 FQGTGA. The CDR3 coding sequence is TGTGCCAGCAGCTTAAATGGGGGACCCCTCCACTTT. Protein: CASSLNGGPLHF.

For this clonotype: The junction does not match germline at one end; this may be a read error. The J gene is TRBJ2-2, the V gene TRBV7-7, with D possibly matching TRBD1 (5 bases). This CDR3 contains 15 residues. Germline V gene sequence: CDR1 SSHAT, CDR2 FNYEAQ (reference sequence). CDR3 loop: CASSPGLSNTGELFF. In nucleotides, the CDR3 is TGTGCTAGCAGCCCAGGGCTTTCGAACACCGGGGAGCTGTTTTTT.

V is TRBV4-1 and J is TRBJ2-2; D is possibly TRBD1 or TRBD2 (5 bases each). This CDR3 is 13 amino acids long. Trimming took 5 bases from V and 4 from J, leaving 8 bases between them. Germline CDR1 and CDR2: MGHRA and YSYEKL. In DNA form, the CDR3 reads TGCGCCAGCAGCTACGGGGCCACCGGGGAGCTGTTTTTT. Translation: CASSYGATGELFF.

A few counts support this clonotype. This chain links TRBV9 with TRBJ2-5, with a weak D call TRBD2 (6 bases). This CDR3 is built from 14 residues. Germline assignment: CDR1 SGDLS and CDR2 YYNGEE. Trimming removed 3 bases at V and 5 bases at J, with 14 bases between. The CDR3 DNA sequence: TGTGCCAGCAGCGCTCCGCTGGAGGGGGAGACCCAGTACTTC. Amino acid sequence: CASSAPLEGETQYF.

This chain joins TRBV28 and TRBJ2-2; 11 nucleotides align to TRBD2. V trimming: 2 bases; J trimming: 4 bases; junction bases outside the gene matches: 3. This CDR3 has 16 amino acids. Germline-derived CDR1 and CDR2 are MDHEN and SYDVKM. The CDR3 sequence: CASSLGTSGLTGELFF. The CDR3, as DNA: TGTGCCAGCAGTTTAGGGACTAGCGGACTCACCGGGGAGCTGTTTTTT.

This clonotype was seen a handful of times. This sequence joins TRBV6-1 and TRBJ1-5, with D unclear. Per germline, CDR1 MNHNS and CDR2 SASEGT. V lost 4 bases and J 0 bases, leaving 7 bases between the germline ends. The CDR3 contains 14 residues. CDR3 coding DNA: TGTGCCAGCAGTGGGGTATCTAGCAATCAGCCCCAGCATTTT. Residues: CASSGVSSNQPQHF.

V is TRBV12-3 or TRBV12-4 and J is TRBJ2-7; no clear D. This CDR3 is built from 13 residues. Trimming stripped 3 bases from V and 0 bases from J, with 6 bases between. The CDR3: CASSFSTSYEQYF. CDR3 coding DNA: TGTGCCAGCAGTTTCTCGACCTCCTACGAGCAGTACTTC.

V and J are TRBV7-3 and TRBJ2-7; a weak D match, TRBD1 (6 bases). The CDR3 has 14 amino acids. Germline CDR1 reads SGHTA; CDR2 reads FQGTGA. V was pared by 7 bases and J by 2 bases, with 15 bases between. This CDR3 reads CASKSSTGPYEQYF. The DNA for the CDR3 is TGTGCCAGCAAATCGTCGACAGGACCCTACGAGCAGTACTTC.

This clonotype was counted a few times. V and J are TRBV7-8 and TRBJ1-2, with TRBD1 matching over 8 bases. From germline, CDR1 is SGHVS and CDR2 FQNEAQ. The length of the CDR3 is 14 residues. V dropped 3 bases and J dropped 8; count of bases not matched to a gene: 8. The CDR3 DNA reads as TGTGCCAGCAGCTTCACCGGGACAGGTGAAGGCTACACCTTC. Amino acid sequence: CASSFTGTGEGYTF.

This clonotype was recorded a few times. The V gene is TRBV19, the J gene TRBJ2-3, with a tentative D call TRBD1 (6 bases). CDR1 is LNHDA, CDR2 SQIVND, per germline (reference sequence). V lost 8 bases and J lost 0, with 18 bases in between. The CDR3 runs to 16 residues. The CDR3 here is CASGPFQGQSTDTQYF. In DNA, the CDR3 is TGTGCCAGTGGCCCGTTTCAGGGACAAAGCACAGATACGCAGTATTTT.

This clonotype was picked up many times. The chain has TRBV7-2 and TRBJ1-2; no reliable D call. Germline loops: CDR1 SGHTA, CDR2 FQGNSA. V was pared by 1 base and J by 2 bases, with 8 bases between. This CDR3 has 14 residues. CDR3 sequence (DNA): TGTGCCAGCAGCTTAGACTTTGGAAACTATGGCTACACCTTC. It specifies CASSLDFGNYGYTF.

The rearrangement links TRBV7-3 to TRBJ2-7; TRBD2 agrees at 10 bases. V lost 5 bases, J lost 2 bases, and 6 bases stayed unmatched. Germline assignment: CDR1 SGHTA and CDR2 FQGTGA. CDR3 length equals 15 residues. This chain's CDR3 is CASSPGLAEAYEQYF. The CDR3 DNA reads as TGTGCCAGCAGCCCTGGACTAGCGGAGGCCTACGAGCAGTACTTC.

The chain is built from TRBV19 and TRBJ2-5, with TRBD2 matching 16 bases. Unmatched junction bases numbered 8, after V lost 3 bases and J lost 4 bases. The CDR3 extends over 18 amino acids. Germline lookup yields CDR1 LNHDA and CDR2 SQIVND (reference sequence). Written as DNA, the CDR3 is TGTGCCAGTAGTATTAGGGGGACTAGCGGGAGGGCCGGAGAGACCCAGTACTTC. Amino acids: CASSIRGTSGRAGETQYF.

This clonotype has more than one count but fewer than ten. The chain is built from TRBV5-4 and TRBJ2-5; D possibly uses TRBD1 or TRBD2 (7 bases each). Trimming left V 2 bases short and J 5 bases short, with 16 bases between. CDR1 and CDR2 from the germline V gene are SGHNT and YYREEE (reference sequence). This CDR3 spans 15 amino acids. The CDR3 coding sequence is TGTGCCAGCAGCTTTCAGGGGGGGATGAGGGAGACCCAGTACTTC. It encodes CASSFQGGMRETQYF. Looking up the rest from reference TRBV5-4 and TRBJ2-5 gives the full variable domain: ETGVTQSPTHLIKTRGQQVTLRCSSQSGHNTVSWYQQALGQGPQFIFQYYREEENGRGNFPPRFSGLQFPNYSSELNVNALELDDSALYLCASSFQGGMRETQYFGPGTRLLVL.

J is TRBJ1-1 and V is TRBV7-8; D is perhaps TRBD1 (5 bases). Trimming took off 1 base at V and 1 base at J, with 13 bases between the two ends. Per the germline V gene, CDR1 is SGHVS and CDR2 is FQNEAQ. CDR3 length: 16 amino acids. CDR3 sequence (DNA): TGTGCCAGCAGCTTAGAGGGGAACCTCGGGAACACTGAAGCTTTCTTT. Translated: CASSLEGNLGNTEAFF.

This clonotype was detected ten times or more. This sequence joins TRBV2 and TRBJ2-2; TRBD2 matches at 9 bases. Germline CDR1 reads SNHLY; CDR2 reads FYNNEI. The CDR3 totals 15 residues. V lost 6 bases, J lost 5 bases, and 7 bases stayed unmatched. The CDR3 sequence: CASRVRTSETGELFF. As DNA, the CDR3 is TGTGCCAGCAGGGTCCGGACTAGCGAAACCGGGGAGCTGTTTTTT.

V usage is TRBV12-3 or TRBV12-4 and J usage is TRBJ1-3; D ambiguous. The CDR3 is 16 amino acids. V gave up 3 bases and J gave up 0 bases, with 12 bases separating them. The DNA of the CDR3 is TGTGCCAGCAGTTTCACGCGACGGAGCTCTGGAAACACCATATATTTT. Protein product: CASSFTRRSSGNTIYF.

This clonotype was seen a few times. The V and J genes are TRBV15 and TRBJ2-7, with 8 bases lining up with TRBD1. The CDR3 runs to 16 residues. Per the germline V gene, CDR1 is LNHNV and CDR2 is YYDKDF (reference sequence). V trimming: 1 base; J trimming: 1 base; junction bases outside the gene matches: 6. In nucleotides, the CDR3 is TGTGCCACCAGCAGAGCAGGGACAGGAGGGTCCTACGAGCAGTACTTC. Its protein product is CATSRAGTGGSYEQYF.